Each of the 28 T cell receptor beta chains below was sequenced from the same sample in a study of T cell repertoires in cytomegalovirus infection. Their antigen targets remain unknown. MiXCR was run by TCRdb on the reads, yielding one entry per CDR3 protein. The sample shows some 480,000 distinct CDR3 sequences, 25% to 35% of them seen only once. The sequencing used cultured PBMCs, collected from culture after CMV antigen stimulation. These receptor sequences come from a human donor in good health (CMV status not recorded). Some clones in this sample may be carry-over from other donors' samples.

The V and J genes are TRBV28 and TRBJ2-1, with 7 bases aligning to TRBD2. The ends lost 6 bases at V and 0 bases at J; junction bases unmatched: 5. The germline gives CDR1 MDHEN, CDR2 SYDVKM. There are 15 residues in the CDR3. The CDR3 loop is CASREAGSSYNEQFF. The CDR3 nucleotides read TGTGCCAGCAGGGAAGCGGGGAGCTCCTACAATGAGCAGTTCTTC.

The chain joins TRBV7-9 to TRBJ1-2, with D possibly matching TRBD1 (6 bases). The CDR3 spans 12 residues. Germline CDR1 is SEHNR and CDR2 is FQNEAQ (reference sequence). V gave up 7 bases and J gave up 8 bases, with 14 bases separating them. CDR3 coding DNA: TGTGCCAGCACCGAAACAGGGTTGGGCTACACCTTC. This sequence encodes CASTETGLGYTF.

The chain links TRBV5-6 to TRBJ1-1; D is unresolved. Per the germline V gene, CDR1 is SGHDT and CDR2 is YYEEEE. Deletions cut 9 bases from V and 0 bases from J, with 12 bases between. This CDR3 comprises 13 residues. CDR3 in DNA: TGTGCCACCTCCGTTCTCATGAACACTGAAGCTTTCTTT. This encodes CATSVLMNTEAFF.

This clonotype showed up just once. The chain carries TRBV19 and TRBJ2-3; tentatively, D is TRBD1 (5 bases). V shed 3 bases and J shed 7 bases, with 17 bases lying between them. Germline CDR1 reads LNHDA; CDR2 reads SQIVND (reference sequence). CDR3 size: 15 residues. CDR3 sequence (DNA): TGTGCCAGTAGTATTCAAAGGGGTGCCGTTAATACGCAGTATTTT. Translating gives CASSIQRGAVNTQYF.

V and J are TRBV5-6 and TRBJ1-5; the match to TRBD1 covers 7 bases. Trimming cost V 0 bases and J 0 bases; bases outside gene matches: 9. The CDR3 spans 18 residues. Germline V gene data show CDR1 as SGHDT and CDR2 as YYEEEE. CDR3 loop: CASSLGRRGPYSNQPQHF. CDR3 in DNA: TGTGCCAGCAGCTTGGGACGGAGGGGGCCTTATAGCAATCAGCCCCAGCATTTT.

The table lists this clonotype with many counts. The chain uses TRBV12-3 or TRBV12-4 and TRBJ1-2; D perhaps matches TRBD1 (5 bases). This CDR3 spans 12 amino acids. The germline V and J ends were trimmed by 4 bases and 8 bases, with 11 bases remaining between them. CDR3 bases: TGTGCCAGCAGTTCTCCGGGGGGAGGCTACACCTTC. This translates into CASSSPGGGYTF.

The gene calls are TRBV10-3 and TRBJ2-7; a possible D gene is TRBD1 (5 bases). Trimming took off 4 bases at V and 3 bases at J, with 10 bases between the two ends. The CDR3 runs 13 residues. CDR1 is ENHRY, CDR2 SYGVKD, per germline. This chain's CDR3 is CAISAGHRYEQYV. CDR3 nucleotide sequence: TGTGCCATCAGTGCAGGGCACCGCTACGAGCAGTACGTC.

V is TRBV27 and J is TRBJ1-2; the D gene is possibly TRBD1 (6 bases). The CDR3 contains 13 residues. CDR1 and CDR2 (germline): MNHEY, SMNVEV (reference sequence). The V gene lost 0 bases and the J gene lost 8 bases, with 10 bases spanning the gap. As DNA, the CDR3 is TGTGCCAGCAGTTTATCTACAGGGTTGGGCTACACCTTC. Translated, it gives CASSLSTGLGYTF.

The chain couples TRBV20-1 to TRBJ2-3; D unclear. The germline gives CDR1 DFQATT, CDR2 SNEGSKA (reference sequence). The germline V and J ends were trimmed by 6 bases and 0 bases, with 16 bases remaining between them. This CDR3 contains 15 residues. The CDR3, as DNA: TGCAGTGCCCCAAGAGGATCGCCTAGCACAGATACGCAGTATTTT. Translating it yields CSAPRGSPSTDTQYF.

In its sample, this clonotype was seen a few times. The chain uses TRBV19 and TRBJ2-1, with 8 nucleotides matching TRBD1. V trimming: 3 bases; J trimming: 2 bases; junction bases outside the gene matches: 9. The CDR3 covers 17 residues. Germline V CDR1 and CDR2: LNHDA, SQIVND (reference sequence). The CDR3, as DNA: TGTGCCAGTAGTATGGACAGGGAGGTTTTCCCCTACAATGAGCAGTTCTTC. Translated: CASSMDREVFPYNEQFF.

J is TRBJ1-1 and V is TRBV6-6, with 9 bases that match TRBD1. The CDR3 is made up of 17 amino acids. Germline CDR1 and CDR2: MNHNY and SVGAGI (reference sequence). V was pared by 6 bases and J by 2 bases, with 13 bases of the junction left unmatched. The CDR3 DNA follows: TGTGCCAGCAGCCGCTCGGGGACAGGGAGGAGTAACACTGAAGCTTTCTTT. It yields the protein CASSRSGTGRSNTEAFF.

The genes are TRBV7-4 and TRBJ2-5, with D possibly matching TRBD2 (6 bases). Per germline, CDR1 SGHVT and CDR2 SQSDAQ. The CDR3 is made up of 14 amino acids. Trimming took off 4 bases at V and 1 base at J, with 10 bases between the two ends. The CDR3 DNA follows: TGTGCCAGCAGCTCCAGGGACTCCCAAGAGACCCAGTACTTC. Translating gives CASSSRDSQETQYF.

The chain employs TRBV10-3 and TRBJ2-3; 8 positions agree with TRBD2. Germline CDR1 and CDR2: ENHRY and SYGVKD. The junction had 10 bases not matched to a gene; V was cut back by 9 bases and J by 5 bases. This CDR3 is built from 14 residues. CDR3 region: CAIASREGQDTQYF. The CDR3 DNA reads TGTGCCATAGCCTCACGGGAGGGACAAGATACGCAGTATTTT.

The rearrangement links TRBV12-3 or TRBV12-4 to TRBJ1-5; D possibly corresponds to TRBD1 (5 bases). Trimming left V 2 bases short and J 0 bases short, with 11 bases between. The CDR3 covers 16 residues. The CDR3 region is CASSLSFGGSNQPQHF. In DNA form, the CDR3 reads TGTGCCAGCAGTTTATCGTTCGGGGGTAGCAATCAGCCCCAGCATTTT.

J is TRBJ1-1 and V is TRBV7-8; 7 nucleotides match TRBD1. Trimming at V came to 2 bases and at J to 1 base, leaving 4 bases not matched to a gene. CDR1 SGHVS and CDR2 FQNEAQ come from the germline V gene. CDR3 size: 15 residues. CDR3 protein: CASSLSAGGNTEAFF. CDR3 bases: TGTGCCAGCAGCTTATCCGCAGGGGGGAACACTGAAGCTTTCTTT.

This clonotype appeared a few times. V gene TRBV7-9 combines with J gene TRBJ2-1; D is possibly TRBD1 (6 bases). The CDR3 spans 12 residues. Looked up from germline, CDR1 is SEHNR and CDR2 is FQNEAQ (reference sequence). Trimming removed 1 base from V and 10 bases from J, with 8 bases in between. CDR3 in amino acids: CASSLEGDEQFF. The CDR3 DNA is TGTGCCAGCAGCTTAGAGGGGGACGAGCAGTTCTTC.

This clonotype occurred a few times. The V gene is TRBV6-6, the J gene TRBJ2-7, with 7 bases aligning to TRBD1. The CDR3 runs 14 residues. Per the germline V gene, CDR1 is MNHNY and CDR2 is SVGAGI (reference sequence). The ends lost 6 bases at V and 2 bases at J; junction bases unmatched: 7. This CDR3 is CASSRRTGPYEQYF. The CDR3 DNA sequence: TGTGCCAGCAGCCGACGGACAGGACCCTACGAGCAGTACTTC.

V usage is TRBV5-1 and J usage is TRBJ1-5; 7 nucleotides align to TRBD1. Trimming cost V 4 bases and J 8 bases; bases outside gene matches: 6. Looked up from germline, CDR1 is SGHRS and CDR2 is YFSETQ. The CDR3 is 13 residues long. The chain's CDR3 is CASSPATGEPQHF. As DNA, the CDR3 is TGCGCCAGCAGCCCCGCCACAGGGGAGCCCCAGCATTTT.

The chain links TRBV4-3 to TRBJ2-1; 13 nucleotides align to TRBD2. Germline CDR1 is LGHNA and CDR2 is YSLEER. This CDR3 has 16 amino acids. V lost 4 bases, J lost 10 bases, and 10 bases stayed unmatched. CDR3 nucleotide sequence: TGCGCCAGCAGCCCCAGGACTAGCGGGAGTTTAGGGGAGCAGTTCTTC. It encodes CASSPRTSGSLGEQFF.

The chain combines TRBV6-1 with TRBJ1-1, with unresolved D. The V end was cut by 3 bases, the J end by 6 bases, with 14 bases between. Germline V gives CDR1 MNHNS, CDR2 SASEGT. The CDR3 runs 14 residues. The CDR3 bases are TGTGCCAGCAGTGACGGTGCGGGAGCGGCTGAAGCTTTCTTT. The encoded protein is CASSDGAGAAEAFF.

The chain is built from TRBV12-3 or TRBV12-4 and TRBJ1-3, with D unclear. The CDR3 spans 14 residues. V gave up 3 bases and J gave up 3 bases, with 9 bases separating them. CDR3 nucleotides: TGTGCCAGCAGTTTCGGGCAGTTTGGAAACACCATATATTTT. Translated: CASSFGQFGNTIYF.

This rearrangement joins TRBV4-3 to TRBJ2-3, with 7 bases aligning to TRBD2. V lost 1 base to trimming and J lost 2 bases; unmatched junction nucleotides: 3. The CDR3 covers 15 residues. CDR1 is LGHNA and CDR2 is YSLEER in the germline V gene. CDR3 amino acids: CASSQGGSTTDTQYF. For the CDR3, the DNA is TGCGCCAGCAGCCAAGGCGGGAGCACCACAGATACGCAGTATTTT.

The rearrangement uses TRBV5-4 and TRBJ2-3, with D tentatively TRBD1 or TRBD2 (6 bases each). The CDR3 runs to 16 residues. Germline assignment: CDR1 SGHNT and CDR2 YYREEE (reference sequence). Between the trimmed V and J ends, which lost 0 bases and 5 bases, there was a span of 16 bases. The CDR3, as DNA: TGTGCCAGCAGCTTGGAGGGGGGTCCGGCCGGAGATACGCAGTATTTT. Amino acid sequence: CASSLEGGPAGDTQYF.

The genes are TRBV6-1 and TRBJ2-7; 8 nucleotides match TRBD2. The germline V gene has CDR1 MNHNS and CDR2 SASEGT. CDR3 length: 15 residues. With 6 bases clipped from V and 4 bases from J, the junction kept 11 bases outside the gene matches. CDR3 amino acids: CASRPGSGSQYEQYF. The CDR3, as DNA: TGTGCCAGCAGGCCAGGAAGCGGGAGTCAGTACGAGCAGTACTTC.

The rearrangement links TRBV11-2 to TRBJ2-7; 8 bases map to TRBD2. V shed 9 bases and J 1 base; nucleotides not matched to a gene: 11. The germline V gene encodes CDR1 SGHAT and CDR2 FQNNGV. This CDR3 has 15 residues. The CDR3 sequence is CARTLREGLSYEQYV. In DNA form, the CDR3 reads TGTGCCAGAACCCTACGGGAGGGCCTATCCTACGAGCAGTACGTC.

This chain joins TRBV28 and TRBJ2-6; no definite D call. CDR3 length equals 17 residues. Trimming left V 5 bases short and J 2 bases short, with 16 bases between. Germline V gene lookup returns CDR1 MDHEN and CDR2 SYDVKM. The CDR3 bases are TGTGCCAGCAGTGGAGCTCAGGTCCCCACTGGGGCCAACGTCCTGACTTTC. It encodes CASSGAQVPTGANVLTF.

The rearrangement uses TRBV7-8 and TRBJ1-5; 9 nucleotides align to TRBD1. Germline V CDR1 and CDR2: SGHVS, FQNEAQ. The CDR3 contains 16 residues. V trimming: 2 bases; J trimming: 6 bases; junction bases outside the gene matches: 8. The CDR3 DNA sequence: TGTGCCAGCAGCTTAAAGGGACAGGGTCGCTCTCAGCCCCAGCATTTT. It encodes CASSLKGQGRSQPQHF.

This clonotype has a handful of counts. This chain joins TRBV7-6 and TRBJ1-1; 7 bases align to TRBD1. V gave up 4 bases and J gave up 1 base; unmatched junction bases: 6. CDR1 is SGHVS, CDR2 FNYEAQ, per germline. The CDR3 runs 15 residues. The chain's CDR3 is CASSWGGQPNTEAFF. CDR3 nucleotide sequence: TGTGCCAGCAGCTGGGGGGGACAGCCGAACACTGAAGCTTTCTTT.